A single sample gave rise to the 8 T cell receptor beta chains below, sequenced in a study of beta chain features in type 1 diabetes. Expressed TCRB transcripts were sequenced after all isolated RNA was converted to cDNA. Libraries were prepared by immunoSEQ multiplex PCR; TCRdb keeps only in-frame clonotypes and omits some of them. The sample lists hundreds of thousands of clones; around 10% were seen once. The sequencing sample was made of naive CD4+ T cells from blood. The source is a woman younger than 35 in good health.

In this sample, this clone turned up a few times. The CDR3 bases are TGTGCCAGCAGATTAGGGGCCTCCTACGAGCAGTACGTC. This codes for CASRLGASYEQYV. The chain links TRBV6-1 to TRBJ2-7; a possible D gene is TRBD1 (5 bases). V lost 6 bases, J lost 0 bases, and 9 bases lay in between. The CDR3 covers 13 residues. Germline loops: CDR1 MNHNS, CDR2 SASEGT.

This clone was picked up a small number of times. CDR3 sequence: CASSRTRGGNYGYTF. For the CDR3, the DNA is TGTGCCAGCAGCCGGACGAGAGGGGGCAACTATGGCTACACCTTC. The genes are TRBV9 and TRBJ1-2, with 7 nucleotides matching TRBD1. Germline V gene sequence: CDR1 SGDLS, CDR2 YYNGEE. After removal of 4 bases from V and 2 bases from J, the junction contained 8 bases not matched to a gene. The CDR3 has 15 residues.

The CDR3 protein is CASSLGSDEQFF. Written as DNA, the CDR3 is TGTGCCAGCTCACTGGGGAGCGATGAGCAGTTCTTC. The rearrangement joins TRBV18 to TRBJ2-1; tentatively, D is TRBD2 (5 bases). The CDR3 loop spans 12 amino acids. CDR1 and CDR2 from the germline V gene are KGHSH and LQKENI. Trimming left V 4 bases short and J 8 bases short, with 9 bases between.

This clone was seen a handful of times. V gene TRBV7-2 combines with J gene TRBJ2-1; TRBD1 matches 7 bases. With V trimmed by 0 bases and J by 4 bases, 3 bases remained unmatched. Germline values: CDR1 SGHTA, CDR2 FQGNSA. The CDR3 is 15 residues long. CDR3 loop: CASSLAGQAYNEQFF. The CDR3 region has the DNA TGTGCCAGCAGCTTAGCAGGACAGGCTTACAATGAGCAGTTCTTC.

CDR3 DNA: TGTGCCAGCAGCCGTGACCCTAGCACAGATACGCAGTATTTT. Translation: CASSRDPSTDTQYF. The gene calls are TRBV7-2 and TRBJ2-3; D unresolved. Germline CDR1 is SGHTA and CDR2 is FQGNSA. The CDR3 length is 14 residues. Trimming took off 5 bases at V and 0 bases at J, with 9 bases between the two ends.

The chain recombines TRBV5-6 with TRBJ2-3; D ambiguous. CDR3 size: 12 residues. Germline V gene sequence: CDR1 SGHDT, CDR2 YYEEEE. Trimming stripped 0 bases from V and 8 bases from J, with 7 bases between. The CDR3 spells CASSLVASTQYF. The DNA of the CDR3 is TGTGCCAGCAGCTTGGTGGCTTCTACGCAGTATTTT. Using reference TRBV5-6 and TRBJ2-3 for the parts outside the CDR3, the full variable domain is DAGVTQSPTHLIKTRGQQVTLRCSPKSGHDTVSWYQQALGQGPQFIFQYYEEEERQRGNFPDRFSGHQFPNYSSELNVNALLLGDSALYLCASSLVASTQYFGPGTRLTVL.

This clone was detected a few times. The rearrangement joins TRBV6-9 to TRBJ1-6; D gene unclear. CDR1 is MNHGY and CDR2 is SVAAGI in the germline V gene. V was shortened by 8 bases and J by 7 bases, with 15 bases between the two germline ends. CDR3 length: 14 amino acids. The CDR3 here is CASLTLNENSPLHF. The CDR3 DNA follows: TGTGCCAGCCTAACATTAAATGAGAATTCACCCCTCCACTTT.

The chain is built from TRBV5-1 and TRBJ2-1; D is perhaps TRBD2 (6 bases). The ends were cut back, 0 bases at V and 8 bases at J, with 21 bases in the middle. CDR3 length equals 17 residues. CDR1 is SGHRS, CDR2 YFSETQ, per germline. CDR3 in DNA: TGCGCCAGCAGCTTGGGGATACAAGGCCCGGAGGGCGATGAGCAGTTCTTC. Protein sequence: CASSLGIQGPEGDEQFF.